The present TCR beta chain was sequenced within a study of cytomegalovirus exposure and HLA in healthy donors. PCR amplification relied on 60 Vbeta primers (plus 13 Jbeta primers). The assay was immunoSEQ multiplex PCR, and TCRdb's table has in-frame clones only and misses some. The sample yields about 90,000 clones, about 72% seen once. Germline V gene data show CDR1 as SGHTA and CDR2 as FQGNSA. This CDR3 spans 18 amino acids. J gave up 0 bases and V 6 bases, and 10 bases lay outside the gene matches. The chain uses TRBV7-2 and TRBJ2-7; TRBD2 aligns across 14 bases. Sequencing used PBMCs. The receptor was isolated from a woman aged 60-70 years in good health and CMV-seropositive. This CDR3 is CASRGPWTSGRFSYEQYF. DNA for the CDR3: TGTGCCAGCAGGGGACCGTGGACTAGCGGGAGGTTCTCCTACGAGCAGTACTTC.